The 21 T cell receptor beta chains given below trace back to one sample, sequenced in a study of identical twins. TCRdb analysed the 5' RACE reads with MiXCR anew, one entry per CDR3 protein. This sample has about 190,000 distinct CDR3 sequences; around a sixth occur once, and the top ten carry 40%. This same sample was also part of a study on T cells expressing NK-cell markers.

The specimen was CD8+ T cells sorted from blood. These receptors came from a woman under 30 in good health.

CDR3 amino acids: CASSTGTSGTHEQFF. The CDR3, as DNA: TGTGCCAGCAGTACTGGGACTAGCGGGACGCATGAGCAGTTCTTC. J is TRBJ2-1 and V is TRBV6-2 or TRBV6-3; 13 bases match TRBD2. CDR3 length: 15 amino acids. Trimming cost V 5 bases and J 8 bases; bases outside gene matches: 6. Germline V gene lookup returns CDR1 MNHEY and CDR2 SVGEGT.

This clonotype showed up just a few times. V is TRBV10-2 and J is TRBJ2-7; a possible D gene is TRBD1 (6 bases). Germline V CDR1 and CDR2: WSHSY, SAAADI. V shed 6 bases and J shed 2 bases, with 20 bases lying between them. The CDR3 is 16 amino acids. The CDR3 bases are TGCGCCAGCAGCCGACTCCCCCGGGACACAGCCTACGAGCAGTACTTC. Amino acids: CASSRLPRDTAYEQYF.

This clonotype appeared a few times. The chain has TRBV28 and TRBJ2-7; D is possibly TRBD1 (6 bases). The CDR3 contains 17 residues. V was shortened by 3 bases and J by 3 bases, with 21 bases between the two germline ends. The germline V gene has CDR1 MDHEN and CDR2 SYDVKM. CDR3 coding DNA: TGTGCCAGCAGTTTCAAGGGGGTCGGCTACTACTACTACGAGCAGTACTTC. The encoded protein is CASSFKGVGYYYYEQYF.

This clonotype has only a few counts. V usage is TRBV6-2 or TRBV6-3 and J usage is TRBJ2-1; TRBD2 aligns across 8 bases. The trim removed 6 bases at V and 4 bases at J, leaving 11 bases unmatched. The length of the CDR3 is 16 residues. The germline gives CDR1 MNHEY, CDR2 SVGEGT. CDR3 protein: CASRPGTRRDYNEQFF. CDR3 nucleotides: TGTGCCAGCAGGCCCGGGACTAGACGGGATTACAATGAGCAGTTCTTC.

This clonotype showed up just a few times. The V gene is TRBV5-6, the J gene TRBJ1-1, with D hard to call. Trimming pared 3 bases from V and 0 bases from J, leaving 12 bases between. The CDR3 runs 15 residues. Germline V gene sequence: CDR1 SGHDT, CDR2 YYEEEE. The CDR3 nucleotides read TGTGCCAGCAGCTCAATGCCAGACCTGAACACTGAAGCTTTCTTT. Residues: CASSSMPDLNTEAFF.

This clonotype has more than one count but fewer than ten. The chain links TRBV11-2 to TRBJ2-2; D unclear. The V gene's germline CDR1 is SGHAT and CDR2 FQNNGV. CDR3 length: 16 amino acids. V shed 5 bases and J shed 2 bases, with 15 bases lying between them. CDR3 region: CASSAGQLHNTGELFF. Written as DNA, the CDR3 is TGTGCCAGCAGCGCCGGGCAGCTTCATAACACCGGGGAGCTGTTTTTT. Full variable domain (missing parts from reference TRBV11-2 and TRBJ2-2): EAGVAQSPRYKIIEKRQSVAFWCNPISGHATLYWYQQILGQGPKLLIQFQNNGVVDDSQLPKDRFSAERLKGVDSTLKIQPAKLEDSAVYLCASSAGQLHNTGELFFGEGSRLTVL.

This clonotype was observed at least ten times. The chain couples TRBV7-6 to TRBJ2-1, with D hard to call. The germline CDR1 and CDR2 sequences are SGHVS and FNYEAQ. This CDR3 region has 16 residues. V was pared by 1 base and J by 7 bases, with 17 bases between. The CDR3 sequence is CASSLGPPENWNEQFF. Here the CDR3 DNA reads TGTGCCAGCAGCTTAGGCCCCCCGGAGAATTGGAATGAGCAGTTCTTC.

The sample holds a few counts of this clonotype. This chain uses TRBV7-9 with TRBJ2-1, with 11 bases that match TRBD2. Germline V gene data show CDR1 as SEHNR and CDR2 as FQNEAQ (reference sequence). The CDR3 spans 15 residues. J lost 6 bases, V lost 5 bases, and 6 bases had no gene match. CDR3 loop: CASSRVSGRANEQFF. The CDR3 nucleotides are TGTGCCAGCAGCAGAGTTAGCGGGAGGGCCAATGAGCAGTTCTTC.

This clonotype was detected a few times. V usage is TRBV12-3 or TRBV12-4 and J usage is TRBJ2-7; TRBD2 aligns across 7 bases. V lost 8 bases and J lost 0; bases outside the gene matches: 4. The CDR3 spans 13 residues. CDR3 region: CASGPSGSYEQYF. The CDR3 coding sequence is TGTGCCAGCGGTCCTAGCGGCTCCTACGAGCAGTACTTC.

Many counts were recorded for this clonotype. The CDR3 DNA sequence: TGTGCCAGCAGTCCTTCTGGATCCACTGAAGCTTTCTTT. Translating it yields CASSPSGSTEAFF. The V and J genes are TRBV12-3 or TRBV12-4 and TRBJ1-1; no definite D call. V dropped 5 bases and J dropped 4 bases, with 11 bases sitting between them. The CDR3 consists of 13 residues.

This clonotype was seen more than once but under ten times. This chain joins TRBV2 and TRBJ2-1; D is uncertain. Per the germline V gene, CDR1 is SNHLY and CDR2 is FYNNEI. The CDR3 is made up of 13 amino acids. V was shortened by 7 bases and J by 1 base, with 8 bases between the two germline ends. The CDR3: CASTQESYNEQFF. The CDR3 bases are TGTGCCAGCACCCAGGAATCCTACAATGAGCAGTTCTTC. Full variable domain (outside the CDR3, taken from reference TRBV2 and TRBJ2-1): EPEVTQTPSHQVTQMGQEVILRCVPISNHLYFYWYRQILGQKVEFLVSFYNNEISEKSEIFDDQFSVERPDGSNFTLKIRSTKLEDSAMYFCASTQESYNEQFFGPGTRLTVL.

The gene calls are TRBV7-6 and TRBJ1-1; D call uncertain. CDR3 size: 13 residues. Germline V CDR1 and CDR2: SGHVS, FNYEAQ. With 3 bases removed from V and 4 bases from J, the gap between germline ends came to 9 bases. The CDR3 DNA is TGTGCCAGCAGCTTTGGGGATGCCACTGAAGCTTTCTTT. This encodes CASSFGDATEAFF.

The chain links TRBV9 to TRBJ1-1; D might be TRBD1 (5 bases). The germline gives CDR1 SGDLS, CDR2 YYNGEE. The CDR3 spans 15 residues. With 2 bases removed from V and 6 bases from J, the gap between germline ends came to 17 bases. DNA of the CDR3: TGTGCCAGCAGCGTTTTTTGGGGGTCCGGAGCTGAAGCTTTCTTT. It yields the protein CASSVFWGSGAEAFF.

CDR3 in DNA: TGCAGTGCACGAAGCGGGGGGGAGGAGACCCAGTACTTC. Translating gives CSARSGGEETQYF. J is TRBJ2-5 and V is TRBV20-1, with TRBD2 matching over 10 bases. V dropped 6 bases and J dropped 5; count of bases not matched to a gene: 6. The CDR3 consists of 13 residues. CDR1 is DFQATT, CDR2 SNEGSKA, per germline (reference sequence).

V gene TRBV13 combines with J gene TRBJ2-7; 10 bases map to TRBD2. This CDR3 has 13 residues. With V trimmed by 5 bases and J by 4 bases, 2 bases remained unmatched. The germline CDR1 and CDR2 sequences are PRHDT and FYEKMQ (reference sequence). The CDR3 sequence: CASSATSGYEQYF. The CDR3 DNA sequence: TGTGCCAGCAGCGCGACTAGCGGGTACGAGCAGTACTTC.

This clonotype occurred a few times. V gene TRBV15 combines with J gene TRBJ1-1; possible D gene TRBD1, 5 bases. Germline CDR1 LNHNV, CDR2 YYDKDF (reference sequence). The length of the CDR3 is 13 residues. Deletions cut 0 bases from V and 13 bases from J, with 15 bases between. The CDR3 here is CATSRERLGVVFF. The CDR3 bases are TGTGCCACCAGCAGAGAAAGGTTAGGGGTGGTTTTCTTT.

V gene TRBV4-3 combines with J gene TRBJ2-6; no definite D call. The CDR3 consists of 17 residues. V dropped 0 bases and J dropped 0 bases, with 9 bases sitting between them. Germline V gene data show CDR1 as LGHNA and CDR2 as YSLEER. The CDR3 DNA reads as TGCGCCAGCAGCCAAGACCATAAAATCTCTGGGGCCAACGTCCTGACTTTC. It translates to CASSQDHKISGANVLTF.

This clonotype was detected only a few times. The V and J genes are TRBV5-6 and TRBJ1-1; TRBD1 matches at 8 bases. Per the germline V gene, CDR1 is SGHDT and CDR2 is YYEEEE. V lost 2 bases to trimming and J lost 5 bases; unmatched junction nucleotides: 5. The CDR3 spans 14 residues. CDR3 residues: CASSFGTGGTEAFF. The DNA for the CDR3 is TGTGCCAGCAGCTTCGGGACAGGAGGGACTGAAGCTTTCTTT.

The chain carries TRBV9 and TRBJ1-1, with TRBD1 matching 8 bases. From germline, CDR1 is SGDLS and CDR2 YYNGEE. The CDR3 is 15 amino acids. The ends lost 0 bases at V and 5 bases at J; junction bases unmatched: 6. CDR3 amino acids: CASSVDRTGMTEAFF. CDR3 DNA sequence: TGTGCCAGCAGCGTAGATAGGACAGGGATGACTGAAGCTTTCTTT.

This clonotype was recorded a few times. Here the CDR3 DNA reads TGTGCCAGCAGCCAAGGCATAAGCGGGTCCTACGAGCAGTACTTC. Translated, it gives CASSQGISGSYEQYF. The chain uses TRBV3-1 and TRBJ2-7; D possibly corresponds to TRBD2 (6 bases). Trimming left V 1 base short and J 1 base short, with 11 bases between. Germline V lookup: CDR1 LGHDT, CDR2 YNNKEL (reference sequence). The CDR3 runs 15 residues.

This clonotype has only a few counts. The chain employs TRBV27 and TRBJ2-1; D is uncertain. Per the germline V gene, CDR1 is MNHEY and CDR2 is SMNVEV (reference sequence). The length of the CDR3 is 16 residues. V was cut by 2 bases and J by 1 base, with 12 bases left in between. CDR3 in DNA: TGTGCCAGCAGTTTACTTGGCGGAGTGTCCTACAATGAGCAGTTCTTC. Its translation is CASSLLGGVSYNEQFF.